This TCR beta chain was profiled in a study of shared clonotypes between healthy human individuals. A single count supports this clone. Sequenced by immunoSEQ multiplex PCR; TCRdb stores in-frame clones only, minus some. This table holds 2,500,000 or so clones, 85% to 95% found once. Germline CDR1 is SGDLS and CDR2 is YYNGEE. This CDR3 is 15 amino acids long. V lost 2 bases, J lost 2 bases, and 13 bases lay in between. Sequenced input: naive CD4+ T cells from PBMCs. Indicated subset: CD45RA+ positively selected. V gene TRBV9 combines with J gene TRBJ2-5; no definite D call. The clonotype was recovered from a man between 18 and 35 years old in good health. Some clones in this sample may be carry-over from other donors' samples. DNA for the CDR3: TGTGCCAGCAGCGTGGGTGGGATCCAACAAGAGACCCAGTACTTC. Translated: CASSVGGIQQETQYF.